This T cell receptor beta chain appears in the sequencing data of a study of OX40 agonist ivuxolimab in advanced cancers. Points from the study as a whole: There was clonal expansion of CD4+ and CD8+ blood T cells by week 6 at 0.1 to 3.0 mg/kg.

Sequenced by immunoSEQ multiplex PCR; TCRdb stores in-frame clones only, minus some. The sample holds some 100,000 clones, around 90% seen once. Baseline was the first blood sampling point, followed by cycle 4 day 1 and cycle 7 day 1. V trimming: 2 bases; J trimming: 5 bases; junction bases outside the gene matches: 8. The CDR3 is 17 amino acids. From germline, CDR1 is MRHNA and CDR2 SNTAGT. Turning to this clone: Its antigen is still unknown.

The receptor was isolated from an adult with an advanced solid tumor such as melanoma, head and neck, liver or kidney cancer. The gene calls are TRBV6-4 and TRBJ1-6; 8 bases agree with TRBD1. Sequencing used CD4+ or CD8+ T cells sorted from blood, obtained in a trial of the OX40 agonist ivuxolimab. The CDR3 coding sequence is TGTGCCAGCAGTGACCTAATGGACAGGGAAGATAATTCACCCCTCCACTTT. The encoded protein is CASSDLMDREDNSPLHF.